This record concerns one T cell receptor (beta chain) sequence. Its antigen is undetermined. Method: immunoSEQ multiplex PCR; TCRdb's copy keeps in-frame clones and lacks some. The table has approximately 2,200 clones, roughly 70% seen once. These data are taken from a study of STAT5B mutations in CD4+ large granular lymphocyte leukemia. In the study overall: CD8+ depletion followed by anti-CD4 microbead selection was applied to cryopreserved cells. Study-level findings and limits: Patient CD4-sorted repertoires looked more clonal than healthy CD4+ repertoires, even without putative leukemic clones. Only five to seven CD4-sorted patient samples were compared with healthy controls for clonality. Main leukemic clonotypes were patient-specific, but approximately 25% appeared at low frequency elsewhere.

This CDR3 contains 17 residues. CDR1 and CDR2 (germline): SGHKS, YYEKEE (reference sequence). V lost 0 bases and J lost 2; bases outside the gene matches: 8. Sequenced: PBMCs. This clonotype was sampled from a woman aged 70 to 79 with CD4+ T-cell large granular lymphocyte leukemia. The chain recombines TRBV5-5 with TRBJ2-1; 7 bases match TRBD2. The CDR3 protein is CASSLEIVGGTYNEQFF. The CDR3 DNA is TGTGCCAGCAGCTTGGAAATAGTCGGGGGGACCTACAATGAGCAGTTCTTC.